The 10 T cell receptor beta chains given below trace back to one sample, sequenced in a study of CD4+ T cells in melanoma. Libraries were prepared by immunoSEQ multiplex PCR; TCRdb keeps only in-frame clonotypes and omits some of them. The table shows around 10,000 clones, with roughly two thirds occurring only once. The sequencing sample was made of cells from a culture (not recorded whether cultured in vitro). These receptors all come from a human donor with melanoma.

This chain joins TRBV19 and TRBJ2-3; TRBD1 agrees at 7 bases. Germline CDR1 and CDR2: LNHDA and SQIVND (reference sequence). V trimming: 2 bases; J trimming: 2 bases; junction bases outside the gene matches: 7. This CDR3 spans 16 amino acids. The CDR3 loop reads CASSIRGTETTDTQYF. Here the CDR3 DNA reads TGTGCCAGTAGTATAAGGGGGACAGAAACCACAGATACGCAGTATTTT.

V usage is TRBV7-3 and J usage is TRBJ1-3, with unresolved D. The CDR3 totals 16 residues. Between the trimmed V and J ends, which lost 2 bases and 0 bases, there was a span of 11 bases. The germline gives CDR1 SGHTA, CDR2 FQGTGA. In nucleotides, the CDR3 is TGTGCCAGCAGCTTAGGCCCGCGGAACTCTGGAAACACCATATATTTT. Encoded protein: CASSLGPRNSGNTIYF.

The chain recombines TRBV29-1 with TRBJ2-7, with TRBD1 matching 7 bases. J lost 2 bases, V lost 6 bases, and 1 base had no gene match. The CDR3 has 11 residues. Germline assignment: CDR1 SQVTM and CDR2 ANQGSEA. The CDR3 protein is CSVGQAYEQYF. The CDR3 bases are TGCAGCGTCGGACAGGCCTACGAGCAGTACTTC.

The CDR3 sequence is CATGTGGNTIYF. DNA for the CDR3: TGTGCCACCGGGACAGGGGGAAACACCATATATTTT. V and J are TRBV6-6 and TRBJ1-3; TRBD1 agrees at 9 bases. J gave up 4 bases and V 10 bases, and 2 bases lay outside the gene matches. CDR1 and CDR2 (germline): MNHNY, SVGAGI (reference sequence). CDR3 size: 12 residues.

This clone occurred a few times. This rearrangement joins TRBV2 to TRBJ1-6; D call uncertain. Germline values: CDR1 SNHLY, CDR2 FYNNEI. The germline V and J ends were trimmed by 5 bases and 4 bases, with 15 bases remaining between them. This CDR3 region has 16 residues. The CDR3: CASSYILPPYNSPLHF. CDR3 DNA sequence: TGTGCCAGCAGTTACATTCTGCCACCTTATAATTCACCCCTCCACTTT.

The chain links TRBV19 to TRBJ2-5; possible D gene TRBD2, 7 bases. The CDR3 consists of 14 residues. V was cut by 4 bases and J by 1 base, with 10 bases left in between. In germline, CDR1 is LNHDA, CDR2 SQIVND (reference sequence). The CDR3 region has the DNA TGTGCCAGTAGTAGGGCGGGGGCCCAAGAGACCCAGTACTTC. Encoded protein: CASSRAGAQETQYF.

CDR3: CASSPGVPAGQPQHF. For the CDR3, the DNA is TGCGCCAGCAGCCCTGGGGTCCCGGCCGGTCAGCCCCAGCATTTT. The chain links TRBV4-1 to TRBJ1-5; D unresolved. Between the trimmed V and J ends, which lost 4 bases and 6 bases, there was a span of 16 bases. Germline V gene lookup returns CDR1 MGHRA and CDR2 YSYEKL. The CDR3 extends over 15 amino acids.

The sample holds a few counts of this clone. The chain employs TRBV2 and TRBJ1-1; D gene uncertain. The CDR3 extends over 14 amino acids. The V gene's germline CDR1 is SNHLY and CDR2 FYNNEI. The V gene lost 3 bases and the J gene lost 4 bases, with 12 bases spanning the gap. For the CDR3, the DNA is TGTGCCAGCAGTGAGTGGATTACGAGCACTGAAGCTTTCTTT. Translation: CASSEWITSTEAFF.

This rearrangement joins TRBV5-1 to TRBJ1-6; 10 nucleotides agree with TRBD1. Germline CDR1 SGHRS, CDR2 YFSETQ. The CDR3 length is 15 residues. V lost 6 bases, J lost 6 bases, and 6 bases stayed unmatched. CDR3 loop: CASKRTGGINSPLHF. The CDR3 region has the DNA TGCGCCAGCAAGAGGACAGGGGGAATTAATTCACCCCTCCACTTT.

The chain uses TRBV9 and TRBJ2-3; 9 positions agree with TRBD2. J was trimmed by 2 bases and V by 3 bases; bases with no gene match: 10. There are 17 residues in the CDR3. Germline V CDR1 and CDR2: SGDLS, YYNGEE. CDR3 coding DNA: TGTGCCAGCAGCGATCCCGAGACTAGCGGCCTCACAGATACGCAGTATTTT. This gives the protein CASSDPETSGLTDTQYF.